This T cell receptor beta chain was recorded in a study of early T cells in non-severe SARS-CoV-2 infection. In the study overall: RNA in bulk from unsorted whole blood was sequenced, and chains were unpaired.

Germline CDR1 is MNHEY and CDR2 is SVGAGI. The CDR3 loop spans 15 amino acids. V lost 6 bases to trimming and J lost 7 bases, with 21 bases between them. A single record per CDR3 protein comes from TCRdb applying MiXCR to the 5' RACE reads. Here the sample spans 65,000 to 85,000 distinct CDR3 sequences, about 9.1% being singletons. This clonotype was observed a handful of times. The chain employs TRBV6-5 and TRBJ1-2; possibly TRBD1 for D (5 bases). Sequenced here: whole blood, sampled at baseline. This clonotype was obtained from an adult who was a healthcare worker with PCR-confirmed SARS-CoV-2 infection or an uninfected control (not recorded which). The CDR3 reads CASSATLQGYSGYTF. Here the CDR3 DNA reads TGTGCCAGCAGCGCCACCCTGCAGGGTTATTCTGGCTACACCTTC.